This TCR beta chain originates from a study of cytomegalovirus exposure and HLA in healthy donors. Whole-study results and caveats: The study flagged approximately 180 TCR beta chains as cytomegalovirus-associated. Excluded were some V segments that proved indistinguishable, including TRBV6-2 and TRBV6-3. TCR beta chain V- and J-gene trimming was linked, in a later analysis, to a missense variant in DCLRE1C. Fewer N-insertions than the 666-donor mean were reportedly shown by an Asian-associated ancestry cluster in a later analysis.

The CDR3 is made up of 14 amino acids. J gave up 4 bases and V 6 bases, and 5 bases lay outside the gene matches. Germline CDR1 is MGHDK and CDR2 is SYGVNS. Use of 60 Vbeta and 13 Jbeta primers characterized the PCR. Measured with immunoSEQ multiplex PCR; TCRdb has only the in-frame clones, and not every one. The repertoire has roughly 150,000 clones, 70% of them found once; the top ten carry 2.1%. As to this clone: Its antigen is as yet unknown.

V and J are TRBV25-1 and TRBJ1-2, with 10 bases that match TRBD1. The sample was PBMCs. This sequence originates from a woman in her fifties or sixties in good health and CMV-seropositive. The CDR3 sequence is CASRSDRGTYGYTF. DNA of the CDR3: TGTGCCAGCAGATCGGACAGGGGGACCTATGGCTACACCTTC.